The rows below give T cell receptor beta chains drawn from one sample of a study of a mutant IDH1 vaccine in newly diagnosed glioma. The assay was immunoSEQ multiplex PCR, and TCRdb's table has in-frame clones only and misses some. Here the sample spans about 29,000 clones, 65% to 85% being singletons. These TCRs' antigens remain unknown. Sequenced material: PBMCs, taken from a glioma patient whose treatment included an IDH1 peptide vaccine. These receptors were obtained from a woman between 18 and 29 years old with glioma. CDR3s include the opening cysteine and the closing phenylalanine or tryptophan. Fields, in order: D gene, J gene, V gene, clone size, CDR3 DNA, CDR3 protein. D genes are given only for firm matches. Some rows have no size entry. The others give once, few or many, or a class for an expanded clone.

D: NA
J: TRBJ1-1
V: TRBV29-1
size: NA
DNA: TGCAGCGTGTCCCCTGAGTCCACTGAAGCTTTCTTT
CDR3: CSVSPESTEAFF

D: NA
J: TRBJ1-5
V: TRBV5-3
size: NA
DNA: TGTGCCAGAAGCCATTGGGCAGGGGCCATCAATCAGCCCCAGCATTTT
CDR3: CARSHWAGAINQPQHF

D: NA
J: TRBJ2-7
V: TRBV6-1
size: NA
DNA: TGTGCCAGCAGTGACCCGGGACGTGGCTACGAGCAGTACTTC
CDR3: CASSDPGRGYEQYF

D: NA
J: TRBJ2-5
V: TRBV5-1
size: once
DNA: TGCGCCAGCAGCTTGGCCACCGATGTTGGGACCCAGTACTTC
CDR3: CASSLATDVGTQYF

D: TRBD1
J: TRBJ1-1
V: TRBV7-8
size: few
DNA: TGTGCCAGCAGCATGACAGGGTTCGTCACTGAAGCTTTCTTT
CDR3: CASSMTGFVTEAFF

D: NA
J: TRBJ2-7
V: TRBV28
size: NA
DNA: TGTGCCAGCAGTTTATTAGGCGGGACAGCTCTCTACGAGCAGTACTTC
CDR3: CASSLLGGTALYEQYF

D: NA
J: TRBJ1-6
V: TRBV25-1
size: few
DNA: TGTGCCAGCAGTTTGGAACATAATTCACCCCTCCACTTT
CDR3: CASSLEHNSPLHF

D: NA
J: TRBJ2-1
V: TRBV7-2
size: NA
DNA: TGTGCCAGCAGCCATGGGCAGTTATCCGGCAATGAGCAGTTCTTC
CDR3: CASSHGQLSGNEQFF

D: NA
J: TRBJ2-7
V: TRBV19
size: NA
DNA: TGTGCCAGTAGTATCCACTTTCCCTACGAGCAGTACTTC
CDR3: CASSIHFPYEQYF

D: TRBD1
J: TRBJ1-2
V: TRBV15
size: few
DNA: TGTGCCACCAGCTCATACTCGACAGGGGTTGGTGGCTACACCTTC
CDR3: CATSSYSTGVGGYTF

D: NA
J: TRBJ2-3
V: TRBV18
size: NA
DNA: TGTGCCAGCTCGCTAAAGATGGGCACAGATACGCAGTATTTT
CDR3: CASSLKMGTDTQYF

D: NA
J: TRBJ1-1
V: TRBV19
size: NA
DNA: TGTGCCAGTAACAGGCTCATGGTTACTGAAGCTTTCTTT
CDR3: CASNRLMVTEAFF

D: NA
J: TRBJ2-1
V: TRBV2
size: NA
DNA: TGTGCCAGCAGTGGATCCAATGAGCAGTTCTTC
CDR3: CASSGSNEQFF

D: NA
J: TRBJ1-2
V: TRBV4-1
size: NA
DNA: TGCGCCAGCAGCCGGGTCATAGGGGATAATGGCTACACCTTC
CDR3: CASSRVIGDNGYTF

D: NA
J: TRBJ2-1
V: TRBV6-6
size: NA
DNA: TGTGCCAGCAGTTACGATTACAATGAGCAGTTCTTC
CDR3: CASSYDYNEQFF

D: TRBD1
J: TRBJ2-2
V: TRBV7-2
size: few
DNA: TGTGCCAGCAGCTACCCAGACAGGGTTGATGCCGGGGAGCTGTTTTTT
CDR3: CASSYPDRVDAGELFF

D: NA
J: TRBJ2-3
V: TRBV4-1
size: NA
DNA: TGCGCCAGCAGCCAAGAACCAGCGGCTAGCACAGATACGCAGTATTTT
CDR3: CASSQEPAASTDTQYF

D: NA
J: TRBJ2-1
V: TRBV15
size: NA
DNA: TGTGCCACCAGCGACGGGAGCTCCTACAATGAGCAGTTCTTC
CDR3: CATSDGSSYNEQFF

D: NA
J: TRBJ2-7
V: TRBV7-2
size: once
DNA: TGTGCCAGCAGCGACTCCTACGAGCAGTACTTC
CDR3: CASSDSYEQYF

D: TRBD1
J: TRBJ1-5
V: TRBV19
size: few
DNA: TGTGCCAGTAGTTCGTGGACAGGGGGCGGCAATCAGCCCCAGCATTTT
CDR3: CASSSWTGGGNQPQHF

D: TRBD2
J: TRBJ2-7
V: TRBV4-2
size: NA
DNA: TGTGCCAGCAGCCTGACTAGCGGGAGCTCAAGTGCCTACGAGCAGTACTTC
CDR3: CASSLTSGSSSAYEQYF

D: NA
J: TRBJ2-6
V: TRBV15
size: once
DNA: TGTGCCACCAGCAGAGGTGGAGTCTCTGGGGCCAACGTCCTGACTTTC
CDR3: CATSRGGVSGANVLTF

D: NA
J: TRBJ2-3
V: TRBV6-5
size: NA
DNA: TGTGCCAGCAGGCCGGGACTTCTCACAGATACGCAGTATTTT
CDR3: CASRPGLLTDTQYF

D: NA
J: TRBJ2-3
V: TRBV7-2
size: NA
DNA: TGTGCCAGCAGCTCCCCCCGAGGCACTGGGGGAGATACGCAGTATTTT
CDR3: CASSSPRGTGGDTQYF

D: NA
J: TRBJ1-1
V: TRBV6-5
size: few
DNA: TGTGCCAGCAGTTACTCGTACAGCCCGAACACTGAAGCTTTCTTT
CDR3: CASSYSYSPNTEAFF

D: NA
J: TRBJ1-5
V: TRBV14
size: NA
DNA: TGTGCCAGCAGCCACTTTGACCAGCCCCAGCATTTT
CDR3: CASSHFDQPQHF

D: NA
J: TRBJ1-3
V: TRBV7-2
size: NA
DNA: TGTGCCAGCAGCTTCGCAGGGACTGGAAACACCATATATTTT
CDR3: CASSFAGTGNTIYF

D: NA
J: TRBJ2-2
V: TRBV4-2
size: NA
DNA: TGTGCCAGCAGCCAAGGTCCGGAGAACACCGGGGAGCTGTTTTTT
CDR3: CASSQGPENTGELFF

D: TRBD1
J: TRBJ1-1
V: TRBV12-5
size: NA
DNA: TGTGCTAGTGGTTTGGTGATTAGTGGACAGGGGCCCACTGAAGCTTTCTTT
CDR3: CASGLVISGQGPTEAFF

D: NA
J: TRBJ2-3
V: TRBV14
size: NA
DNA: TGTGCCAGCAGCCAAGTTCGGCAGGGTACGCAGTATTTT
CDR3: CASSQVRQGTQYF

D: NA
J: TRBJ1-2
V: TRBV29-1
size: NA
DNA: TGCAGCGTTGCTACACCGGGTCGCGGCTACACCTTC
CDR3: CSVATPGRGYTF

D: NA
J: TRBJ1-1
V: TRBV27
size: few
DNA: TGTGCCAGCAGTTTTTTCACGGGCGTTGGCACTGAAGCTTTCTTT
CDR3: CASSFFTGVGTEAFF

D: TRBD1
J: TRBJ2-7
V: TRBV30
size: NA
DNA: TGTGCCTGGAGTAGCAGGGGGAATCACGAGCAGTACTTC
CDR3: CAWSSRGNHEQYF

D: NA
J: TRBJ1-2
V: TRBV5-4
size: NA
DNA: TGTGCCAGCAGCACAGGGATTAACTATGGCTACACCTTC
CDR3: CASSTGINYGYTF

D: NA
J: TRBJ1-2
V: TRBV5-6
size: NA
DNA: TGTGCCAGCAGCTTCGATCAGGGAGGGAGTGGCTACACCTTC
CDR3: CASSFDQGGSGYTF

D: NA
J: TRBJ1-2
V: TRBV30
size: NA
DNA: TGTGCCTGGGCTAATACCAGGGACGGCTACACCTTC
CDR3: CAWANTRDGYTF

D: TRBD2
J: TRBJ2-7
V: TRBV27
size: NA
DNA: TGTGCCAGCAGGCGACGAGCGGGGCAGGGATGGAACGAGCAGTACTTC
CDR3: CASRRRAGQGWNEQYF

D: NA
J: TRBJ1-5
V: TRBV14
size: NA
DNA: TGTGCCAGCAGCCGGGATCGTCGGGGTTCCCAGCCCCAGCATTTT
CDR3: CASSRDRRGSQPQHF

D: TRBD1
J: TRBJ1-2
V: TRBV6-4
size: NA
DNA: TGTGCCAGCAGCGCCCAACCCGGACAGGGTTACAATGGCTACACCTTC
CDR3: CASSAQPGQGYNGYTF

D: NA
J: TRBJ2-7
V: TRBV19
size: NA
DNA: TGTGCCAGTAGTATAGAGAATAGCTACGAGCAGTACTTC
CDR3: CASSIENSYEQYF